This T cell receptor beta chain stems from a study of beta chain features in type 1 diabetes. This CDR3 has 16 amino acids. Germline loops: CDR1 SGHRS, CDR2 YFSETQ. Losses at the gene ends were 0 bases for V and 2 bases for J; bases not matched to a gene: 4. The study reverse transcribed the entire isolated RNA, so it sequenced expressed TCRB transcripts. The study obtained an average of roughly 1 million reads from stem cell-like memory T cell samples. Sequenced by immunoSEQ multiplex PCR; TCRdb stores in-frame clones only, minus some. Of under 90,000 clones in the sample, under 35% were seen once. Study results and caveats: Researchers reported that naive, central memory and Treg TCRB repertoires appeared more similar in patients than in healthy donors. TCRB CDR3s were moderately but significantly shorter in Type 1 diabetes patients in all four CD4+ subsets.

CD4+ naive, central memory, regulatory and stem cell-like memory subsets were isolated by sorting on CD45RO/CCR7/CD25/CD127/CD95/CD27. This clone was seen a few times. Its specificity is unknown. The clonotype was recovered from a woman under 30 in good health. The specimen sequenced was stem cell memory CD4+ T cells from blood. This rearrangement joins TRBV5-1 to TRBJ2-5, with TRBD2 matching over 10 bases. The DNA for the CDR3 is TGCGCCAGCAGCTTGGCAGTACTAGCGGGGCAAGAGACCCAGTACTTC. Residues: CASSLAVLAGQETQYF. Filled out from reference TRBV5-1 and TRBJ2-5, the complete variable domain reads KAGVTQTPRYLIKTRGQQVTLSCSPISGHRSVSWYQQTPGQGLQFLFEYFSETQRNKGNFPGRFSGRQFSNSRSEMNVSTLELGDSALYLCASSLAVLAGQETQYFGPGTRLLVL.